This TCR beta chain was obtained from a study of cytomegalovirus exposure and HLA in healthy donors. Study outcomes and limitations: Researchers reported in a later analysis that a missense DCLRE1C variant was tied to TCR beta V- and J-gene trimming. CMV serostatus alone was available as immune exposure information.

Researchers ran the PCR with 60 Vbeta and 13 Jbeta primers. Sequencing used immunoSEQ multiplex PCR; TCRdb keeps in-frame clones, though not all of them. The profile shows 150,000 or so clones, around 82% of them singletons. On this clone: Its antigen is undetermined.

Every donor was a healthy person donating bone marrow. The source material was PBMCs. This clonotype originated in a man aged 45-65 years in good health and CMV-seronegative.

The CDR3 reads CASSIQGPSGNTIYF. For the CDR3, the DNA is TGTGCCAGTAGTATCCAGGGGCCCTCTGGAAACACCATATATTTT. The chain is built from TRBV19 and TRBJ1-3, with D possibly being TRBD1 (6 bases). CDR1 LNHDA and CDR2 SQIVND come from the germline V gene (reference sequence). V lost 3 bases, J lost 0 bases, and 9 bases lay in between. This CDR3 region has 15 residues.